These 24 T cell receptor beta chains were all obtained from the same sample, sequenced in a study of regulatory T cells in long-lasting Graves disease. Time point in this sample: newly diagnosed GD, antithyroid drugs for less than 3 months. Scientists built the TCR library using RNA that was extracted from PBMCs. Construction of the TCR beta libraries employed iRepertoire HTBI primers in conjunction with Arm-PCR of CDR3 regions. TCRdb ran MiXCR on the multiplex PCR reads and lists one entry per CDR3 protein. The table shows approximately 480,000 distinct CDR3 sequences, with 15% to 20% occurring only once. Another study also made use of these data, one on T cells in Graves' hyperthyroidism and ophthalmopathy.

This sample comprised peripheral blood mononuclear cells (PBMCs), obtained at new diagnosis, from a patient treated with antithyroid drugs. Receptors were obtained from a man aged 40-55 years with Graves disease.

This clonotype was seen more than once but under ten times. CDR3 protein: CSARDPGQGAPGANVLTF. DNA of the CDR3: TGCAGTGCTAGAGATCCGGGACAGGGGGCGCCTGGGGCCAACGTCCTGACTTTC. This chain joins TRBV20-1 and TRBJ2-6; 12 bases agree with TRBD1. V shed 0 bases and J 2 bases; nucleotides not matched to a gene: 5. The CDR3 length is 18 residues. Germline V gene sequence: CDR1 DFQATT, CDR2 SNEGSKA (reference sequence).

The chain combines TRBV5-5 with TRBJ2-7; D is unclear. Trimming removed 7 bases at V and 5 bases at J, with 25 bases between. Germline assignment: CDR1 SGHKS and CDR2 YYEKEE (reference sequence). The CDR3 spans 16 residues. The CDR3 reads CASGHPRSGGHDEQYF. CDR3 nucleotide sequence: TGTGCCAGCGGCCACCCGCGTAGTGGTGGGCACGACGAGCAGTACTTC.

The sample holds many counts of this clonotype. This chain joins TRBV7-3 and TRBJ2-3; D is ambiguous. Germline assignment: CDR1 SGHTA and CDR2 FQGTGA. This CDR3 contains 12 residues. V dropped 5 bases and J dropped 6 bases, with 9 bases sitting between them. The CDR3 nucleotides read TGTGCCAGCAGCCACCCCGGGGATACGCAGTATTTT. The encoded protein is CASSHPGDTQYF.

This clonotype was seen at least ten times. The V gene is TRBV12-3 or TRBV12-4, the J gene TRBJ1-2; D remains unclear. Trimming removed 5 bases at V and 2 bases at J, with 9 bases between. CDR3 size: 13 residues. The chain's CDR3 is CASSLTINYGYTF. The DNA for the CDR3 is TGTGCCAGCAGTCTCACAATCAACTATGGCTACACCTTC.

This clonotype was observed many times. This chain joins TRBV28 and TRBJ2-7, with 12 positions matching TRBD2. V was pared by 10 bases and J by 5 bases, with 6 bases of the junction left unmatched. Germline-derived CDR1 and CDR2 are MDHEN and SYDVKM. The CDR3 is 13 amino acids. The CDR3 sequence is CAIRTSGIHEQYF. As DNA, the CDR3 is TGTGCCATCAGGACTAGCGGGATACACGAGCAGTACTTC.

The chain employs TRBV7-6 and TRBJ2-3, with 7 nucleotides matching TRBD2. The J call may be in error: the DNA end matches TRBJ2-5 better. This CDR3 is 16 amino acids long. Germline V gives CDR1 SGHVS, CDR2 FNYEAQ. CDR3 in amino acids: CASSLGGRGEVETQYF. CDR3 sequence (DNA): TGTGCCAGCAGCTTAGGGGGCCGGGGGGAGGTGGAGACCCAGTACTTC.

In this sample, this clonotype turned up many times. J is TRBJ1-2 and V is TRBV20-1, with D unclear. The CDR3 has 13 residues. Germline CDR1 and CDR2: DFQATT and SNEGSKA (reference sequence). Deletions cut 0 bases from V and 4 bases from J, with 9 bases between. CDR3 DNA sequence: TGCAGTGCTAGAGACTTGGAGGGCTATGGCTACACCTTC. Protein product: CSARDLEGYGYTF.

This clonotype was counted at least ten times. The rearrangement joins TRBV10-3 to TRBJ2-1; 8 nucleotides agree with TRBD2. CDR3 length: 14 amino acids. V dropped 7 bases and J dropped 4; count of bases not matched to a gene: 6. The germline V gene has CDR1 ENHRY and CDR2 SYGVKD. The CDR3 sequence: CAIIRAGAYNEQFF. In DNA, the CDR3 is TGTGCCATCATCAGAGCGGGAGCATACAATGAGCAGTTCTTC.

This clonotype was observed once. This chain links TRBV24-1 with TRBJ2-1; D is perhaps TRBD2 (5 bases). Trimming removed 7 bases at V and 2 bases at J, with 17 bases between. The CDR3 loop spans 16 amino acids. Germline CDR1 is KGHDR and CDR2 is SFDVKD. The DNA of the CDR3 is TGTGCCACCAGCGACTCTTCTGGGAGCACCTACAATGAGCAGTTCTTC. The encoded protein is CATSDSSGSTYNEQFF.

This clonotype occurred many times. CDR3 sequence: CASSSGTRVYNEQFF. CDR3 bases: TGTGCCAGCAGCTCGGGGACTAGGGTCTACAATGAGCAGTTCTTC. The V gene is TRBV7-9, the J gene TRBJ2-1; TRBD2 agrees at 8 bases. V shed 4 bases and J 3 bases; nucleotides not matched to a gene: 5. The CDR3 has 15 amino acids. Germline CDR1 and CDR2: SEHNR and FQNEAQ (reference sequence).

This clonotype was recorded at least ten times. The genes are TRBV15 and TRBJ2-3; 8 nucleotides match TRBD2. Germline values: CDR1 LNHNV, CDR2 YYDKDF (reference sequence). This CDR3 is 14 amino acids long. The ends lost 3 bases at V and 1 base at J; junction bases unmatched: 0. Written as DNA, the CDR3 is TGTGCCACCAGCAGGGGACTAGGCACAGATACGCAGTATTTT. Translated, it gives CATSRGLGTDTQYF.

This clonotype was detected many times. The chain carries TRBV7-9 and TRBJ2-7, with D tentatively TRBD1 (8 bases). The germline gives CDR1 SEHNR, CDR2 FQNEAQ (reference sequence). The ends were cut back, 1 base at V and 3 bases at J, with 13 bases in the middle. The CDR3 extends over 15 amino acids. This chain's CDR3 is CASSLGTGGVYEQYF. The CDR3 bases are TGTGCCAGCAGCTTAGGTACAGGGGGGGTCTACGAGCAGTACTTC.

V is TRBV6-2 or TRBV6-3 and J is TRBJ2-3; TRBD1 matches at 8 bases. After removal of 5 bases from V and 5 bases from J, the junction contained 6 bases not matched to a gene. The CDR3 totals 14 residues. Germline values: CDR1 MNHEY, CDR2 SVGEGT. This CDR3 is CASSDRGGVDTQYF. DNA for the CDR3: TGTGCCAGCAGTGACAGGGGTGGGGTAGATACGCAGTATTTT.

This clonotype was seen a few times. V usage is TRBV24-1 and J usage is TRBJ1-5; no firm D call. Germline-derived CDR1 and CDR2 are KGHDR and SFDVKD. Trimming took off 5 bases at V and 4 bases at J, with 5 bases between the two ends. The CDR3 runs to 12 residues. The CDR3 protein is CATSAPNQPQHF. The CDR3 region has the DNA TGTGCCACCAGTGCCCCGAATCAGCCCCAGCATTTT.

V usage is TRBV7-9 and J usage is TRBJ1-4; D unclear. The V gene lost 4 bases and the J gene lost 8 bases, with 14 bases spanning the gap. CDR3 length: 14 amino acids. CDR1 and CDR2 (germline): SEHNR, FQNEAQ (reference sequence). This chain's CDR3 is CASSSEQRNEKLFF. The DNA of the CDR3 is TGTGCCAGCAGCTCAGAGCAGCGGAACGAAAAACTGTTTTTT.

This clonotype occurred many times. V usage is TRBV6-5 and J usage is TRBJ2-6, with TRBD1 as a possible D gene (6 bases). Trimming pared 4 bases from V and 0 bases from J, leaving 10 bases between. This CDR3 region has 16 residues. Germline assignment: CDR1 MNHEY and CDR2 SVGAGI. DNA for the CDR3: TGTGCCAGCAGTTCTACAGGGATCTCTGGGGCCAACGTCCTGACTTTC. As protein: CASSSTGISGANVLTF.

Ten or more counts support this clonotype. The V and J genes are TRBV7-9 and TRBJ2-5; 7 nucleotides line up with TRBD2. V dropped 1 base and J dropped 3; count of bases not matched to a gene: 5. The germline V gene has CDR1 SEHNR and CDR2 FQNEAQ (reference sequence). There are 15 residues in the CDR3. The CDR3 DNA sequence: TGTGCCAGCAGCTTAGGTCGGACTAGGGAAGAGACCCAGTACTTC. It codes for CASSLGRTREETQYF.

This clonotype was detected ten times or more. CDR3 sequence (DNA): TGTGCCAGCAGCTCGGTAGGCTCCTACGAGCAGTACTTC. Translation gives CASSSVGSYEQYF. J is TRBJ2-7 and V is TRBV7-9; no reliable D call. CDR3 size: 13 residues. V lost 4 bases and J 0 bases, leaving 7 bases between the germline ends. CDR1 and CDR2 (germline): SEHNR, FQNEAQ (reference sequence).

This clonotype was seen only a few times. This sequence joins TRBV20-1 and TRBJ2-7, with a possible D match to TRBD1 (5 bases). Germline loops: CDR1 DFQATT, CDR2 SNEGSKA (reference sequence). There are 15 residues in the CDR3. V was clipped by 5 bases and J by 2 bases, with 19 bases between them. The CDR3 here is CSAVRDTASPYEQYF. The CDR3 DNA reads TGCAGTGCTGTCAGGGATACCGCTTCCCCCTACGAGCAGTACTTC.

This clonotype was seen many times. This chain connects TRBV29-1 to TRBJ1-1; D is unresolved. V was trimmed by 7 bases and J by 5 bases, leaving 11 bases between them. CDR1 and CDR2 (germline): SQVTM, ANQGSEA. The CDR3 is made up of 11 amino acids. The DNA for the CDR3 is TGCAGCGCCGTAGGGAATACTGAAGCTTTCTTT. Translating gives CSAVGNTEAFF.

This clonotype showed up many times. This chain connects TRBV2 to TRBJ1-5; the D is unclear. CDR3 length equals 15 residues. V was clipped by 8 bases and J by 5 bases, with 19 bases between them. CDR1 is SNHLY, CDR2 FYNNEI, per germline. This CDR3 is CASQPTFGIHQPQHF. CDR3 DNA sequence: TGTGCCAGCCAACCTACATTCGGTATACATCAGCCCCAGCATTTT.

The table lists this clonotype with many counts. CDR3 nucleotides: TGTGCCTGGAGTGTAGGGTCGGGTGGACTAGCGGGAGGTCACCAGTTCTTC. Protein product: CAWSVGSGGLAGGHQFF. The chain joins TRBV30 to TRBJ2-4, with 14 bases lining up with TRBD2. The closer fit of TRBJ2-1 to the DNA end suggests the J call may be wrong. The CDR3 extends over 17 amino acids. Germline loops: CDR1 GTSNPN, CDR2 SVGIG (reference sequence).

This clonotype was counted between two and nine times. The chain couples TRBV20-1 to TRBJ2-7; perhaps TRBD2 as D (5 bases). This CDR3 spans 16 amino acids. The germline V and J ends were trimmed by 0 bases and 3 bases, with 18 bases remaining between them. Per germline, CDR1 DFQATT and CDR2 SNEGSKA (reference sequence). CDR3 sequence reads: CSARDSEASSLYEQYF. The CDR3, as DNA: TGCAGTGCTAGAGATAGTGAGGCTAGCAGCCTCTACGAGCAGTACTTC.

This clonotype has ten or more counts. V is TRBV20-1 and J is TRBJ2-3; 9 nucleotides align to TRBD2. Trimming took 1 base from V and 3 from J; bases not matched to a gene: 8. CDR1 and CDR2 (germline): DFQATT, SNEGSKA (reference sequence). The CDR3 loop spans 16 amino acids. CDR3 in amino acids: CSARALSGRRTDTQYF. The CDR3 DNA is TGCAGTGCTAGAGCTCTAAGCGGGAGGAGGACAGATACGCAGTATTTT.